A selection of T cell receptor beta chains follows, all from one sample in a study of blood T cells in healthy people across ages. TCRdb analysed the 5' RACE reads with MiXCR anew, one entry per CDR3 protein. The sample has around 820,000 distinct CDR3 sequences, around a quarter seen once. The data also belong to a second study, concerning T cells of mothers and their children.

The sequenced sample consisted of blood. These receptors came from a boy younger than 18 in good health. Both conserved end residues are part of each CDR3. A D gene is named only where the DNA matches it firmly. Not all rows give a size; the values are once, few, many and, for expanded clones, a class.

cdr3_aa	cdr3_nt	clone_size	d_call	v_call	j_call
CSARDRGGEQFF	TGCAGTGCTAGAGACAGGGGCGGTGAGCAGTTCTTC	.	.	TRBV20-1	TRBJ2-1
CATRGARYNEQFF	TGTGCCACCAGAGGGGCCAGGTACAATGAGCAGTTCTTC	.	.	TRBV24-1	TRBJ2-1
CASSLEVGETQYF	TGTGCCAGCAGCTTAGAAGTCGGAGAGACCCAGTACTTC	few	.	TRBV7-2	TRBJ2-5
CASSLGSNEQFF	TGTGCCAGCAGTTTGGGTAGCAATGAGCAGTTCTTC	many	.	TRBV7-3	TRBJ2-1
CASSHRTSGGARETQYF	TGTGCCAGCAGCCACAGGACTAGCGGGGGGGCACGTGAGACCCAGTACTTC	.	TRBD2	TRBV3-1	TRBJ2-5
CAISPGQVEEQFF	TGTGCCATCAGCCCGGGACAGGTCGAGGAGCAGTTCTTC	few	TRBD1	TRBV10-3	TRBJ2-1
CASRELATGELFF	TGTGCCAGCAGAGAGCTAGCCACCGGGGAGCTGTTTTTT	few	.	TRBV12-3/TRBV12-4	TRBJ2-2
CASSPTDGVNTEAFF	TGTGCCAGCAGCCCGACCGACGGGGTGAACACTGAAGCTTTCTTT	.	.	TRBV7-9	TRBJ1-1
CASNPKERANGQFF	TGTGCCAGCAACCCAAAGGAAAGGGCCAATGGGCAGTTCTTC	.	.	TRBV12-3/TRBV12-4	TRBJ2-1
CASSPSPGTGEETQYF	TGTGCCAGCAGCCCGAGTCCCGGGACAGGGGAAGAGACCCAGTACTTC	.	TRBD1	TRBV7-8	TRBJ2-5
CSVVHSDEKLFF	TGCAGCGTTGTACATTCTGATGAAAAGCTGTTTTTT	.	.	TRBV29-1	TRBJ1-4
CASRVPNTGELFF	TGTGCCAGTAGGGTTCCGAACACCGGGGAGCTGTTTTTT	.	.	TRBV19	TRBJ2-2
CASSPPSSGGKTQYF	TGTGCCAGCAGCCCGCCCTCGAGCGGGGGAAAGACCCAGTACTTC	few	TRBD2	TRBV14	TRBJ2-5
CASSDGLSWETQYF	TGTGCCAGCAGTGACGGACTCTCCTGGGAGACCCAGTACTTC	.	.	TRBV2	TRBJ2-5
CASSYGQSYNSPLHF	TGTGCCAGCAGTTACGGGCAGTCCTATAATTCACCCCTCCACTTT	.	.	TRBV6-5	TRBJ1-6
CSAATGSSYEQYF	TGCAGTGCCGCAACAGGGAGCTCCTACGAGCAGTACTTC	few	.	TRBV20-1	TRBJ2-7
CSAGGRGGQETQYF	TGCAGTGCTGGGGGACGAGGGGGCCAAGAGACCCAGTACTTC	few	.	TRBV20-1	TRBJ2-5
CASSFGGGNEQFF	TGTGCCAGCAGTTTTGGGGGAGGCAATGAGCAGTTCTTC	many	.	TRBV27	TRBJ2-1
CASSLGPIQPQHF	TGCGCCAGCAGCTTGGGACCTATTCAGCCCCAGCATTTT	.	.	TRBV5-1	TRBJ1-5
CASAWLGQGPNYGYTF	TGTGCCAGCGCCTGGCTCGGACAGGGTCCTAACTATGGCTACACCTTC	.	TRBD1	TRBV7-9	TRBJ1-2
CASSYLGTPLDGYTF	TGTGCCAGCAGTTACCTAGGGACACCGTTGGACGGCTACACCTTC	.	.	TRBV6-2/TRBV6-3	TRBJ1-2
CASSRITGGNTGELFF	TGTGCCAGCAGCCGGATAACAGGGGGCAACACCGGGGAGCTGTTTTTT	few	TRBD1	TRBV7-9	TRBJ2-2
CASSIGGGGIYEQYF	TGTGCCAGTAGTATTGGTGGAGGGGGGATCTACGAGCAGTACTTC	few	.	TRBV19	TRBJ2-7
CASRLAGSAYEQYF	TGTGCCAGCAGACTAGCGGGATCAGCCTACGAGCAGTACTTC	.	TRBD2	TRBV28	TRBJ2-7
CASSPPSTDEQFF	TGTGCCAGCAGCCCCCCTTCCACCGATGAGCAGTTCTTC	.	.	TRBV7-8	TRBJ2-1
CTSSFGGVYEQYF	TGTACCAGCAGCTTTGGGGGCGTCTACGAGCAGTACTTC	.	.	TRBV7-9	TRBJ2-7
CASSQIAGVVEQYF	TGCGCCAGCAGCCAAATCGCGGGAGTAGTAGAGCAGTACTTC	few	TRBD2	TRBV4-3	TRBJ2-5
CASSLGVRQPQHF	TGTGCCAGCAGCCTTGGCGTCCGTCAGCCCCAGCATTTT	.	.	TRBV12-3/TRBV12-4	TRBJ1-5
CSVEGGPFAYNEQFF	TGCAGCGTTGAAGGAGGACCTTTTGCCTACAATGAGCAGTTCTTC	.	.	TRBV29-1	TRBJ2-1
CASSLPLSPRGRAKYNEQFF	TGTGCCAGCAGTTTGCCCCTCTCCCCGCGGGGGCGAGCGAAATACAATGAGCAGTTCTTC	few	.	TRBV28	TRBJ2-1
CASSSGLGETQYF	TGTGCCAGCAGCTCAGGCCTGGGGGAGACCCAGTACTTC	many	.	TRBV7-9	TRBJ2-5
CASSQERAGGYNEQFF	TGCGCCAGCAGCCAAGAAAGAGCGGGAGGATACAATGAGCAGTTCTTC	.	TRBD2	TRBV4-3	TRBJ2-1
CSAVGEGETQYF	TGCAGTGCTGTAGGGGAGGGGGAGACCCAGTACTTC	.	TRBD2	TRBV20-1	TRBJ2-5
CAISEPARGRRGYTF	TGTGCCATCAGTGAGCCTGCCAGGGGGCGAAGGGGCTACACCTTC	few	TRBD1	TRBV10-3	TRBJ1-2
CASRSVGQETQYF	TGTGCCAGCAGAAGCGTGGGCCAAGAGACCCAGTACTTC	.	.	TRBV28	TRBJ2-5
CVTSDSSTGDNEQFF	TGTGTCACCAGTGATTCCAGCACCGGGGACAATGAGCAGTTCTTC	few	.	TRBV24-1	TRBJ2-1
CASSFMQGLSEQYF	TGCGCCAGCAGCTTTATGCAGGGTCTCTCCGAGCAGTACTTC	few	.	TRBV5-1	TRBJ2-7
CASKGWADTGYGYTF	TGTGCCAGCAAAGGGTGGGCAGACACCGGGTATGGCTACACCTTC	few	.	TRBV4-2	TRBJ1-2
CASSQGDRVVSGELFF	TGCGCCAGCAGCCAAGGGGACAGGGTCGTAAGCGGGGAGCTGTTTTTT	.	TRBD1	TRBV4-3	TRBJ2-2
CASSKGMTSGQETQYF	TGTGCCAGCAGCAAAGGGATGACTAGCGGCCAAGAGACCCAGTACTTC	.	.	TRBV21-1	TRBJ2-5
CASSENRLDSYNEQFF	TGTGCCAGCAGTGAAAACAGGCTAGACTCCTACAATGAGCAGTTCTTC	few	.	TRBV6-4	TRBJ2-1
CASSLDASDRSSYEQYF	TGTGCCAGCAGCTTAGATGCCAGCGACAGGAGCTCCTACGAGCAGTACTTC	.	.	TRBV7-6	TRBJ2-7
CASTRQLNQPLHF	TGTGCCAGCACCCGACAGCTGAATCAGCCCCTGCATTTT	.	.	TRBV12-3/TRBV12-4	TRBJ1-5
CASSTRGGGKALYNEQFF	TGTGCCAGCAGTACAAGGGGGGGTGGTAAGGCCCTATACAATGAGCAGTTCTTC	.	.	TRBV7-2	TRBJ2-1
CASSPRLSGTNNSPLHF	TGTGCCAGCAGTCCCCGTTTGTCAGGGACGAATAATTCACCCCTCCACTTT	.	.	TRBV6-1	TRBJ1-6
CASSVGVIPRETQYF	TGTGCCAGCAGCGTAGGGGTTATCCCGCGAGAGACCCAGTACTTC	.	.	TRBV9	TRBJ2-5
CASSPVPDILQETQYF	TGTGCCAGCAGTCCGGTCCCTGACATACTCCAAGAGACCCAGTACTTC	.	.	TRBV12-3/TRBV12-4	TRBJ2-5
CSVPGAYEQYF	TGCAGCGTCCCCGGGGCGTACGAGCAGTACTTC	many	.	TRBV29-1	TRBJ2-7